Presented here are 19 T cell receptor beta chains from one specimen sequenced in a study of CD8 T cells in Susac syndrome. An amount of RNA that ranged from roughly 0.45 to 1 ug was reverse transcribed with random hexamers. MiXCR, applied by TCRdb to the immunoSEQ multiplex PCR reads, yields one record per CDR3 protein. The table lists more than 65,000 distinct CDR3 sequences, approximately 96% of them singletons. Sample: CD8+ T cells from PBMCs. These receptor sequences come from a human donor with multiple sclerosis.

The rearrangement uses TRBV27 and TRBJ2-7, with D maybe TRBD2 (5 bases). V was clipped by 2 bases and J by 5 bases, with 10 bases between them. Germline loops: CDR1 MNHEY, CDR2 SMNVEV (reference sequence). The CDR3 extends over 13 amino acids. CDR3 in amino acids: CASSLMPGDEQYF. The CDR3 DNA sequence: TGTGCCAGCAGTTTAATGCCCGGGGACGAGCAGTACTTC.

This chain connects TRBV20-1 to TRBJ2-7, with D unclear. This CDR3 comprises 12 residues. Germline CDR1 reads DFQATT; CDR2 reads SNEGSKA (reference sequence). V shed 6 bases and J shed 5 bases, with 14 bases lying between them. The CDR3 DNA sequence: TGCAGTGCCCACCCCCGAGGTAACGAGCAGTACTTC. This gives the protein CSAHPRGNEQYF.

The rearrangement links TRBV12-3 or TRBV12-4 to TRBJ1-1; TRBD1 might be the D (6 bases). CDR3 length: 16 amino acids. Trimming took off 5 bases at V and 0 bases at J, with 16 bases between the two ends. The CDR3 spells CASSPTWTVMNTEAFF. In DNA, the CDR3 is TGTGCCAGCAGTCCGACGTGGACAGTCATGAACACTGAAGCTTTCTTT.

This chain connects TRBV19 to TRBJ1-5; D not certain. The CDR3 consists of 15 residues. V lost 5 bases, J lost 4 bases, and 15 bases lay in between. Germline assignment: CDR1 LNHDA and CDR2 SQIVND (reference sequence). The chain's CDR3 is CASSLMVTDNQPQHF. The CDR3 region has the DNA TGTGCCAGTAGTCTCATGGTTACAGATAATCAGCCCCAGCATTTT.

This chain connects TRBV12-3 or TRBV12-4 to TRBJ1-5; TRBD1 matches at 7 bases. This CDR3 is built from 14 residues. The V gene end was trimmed by 4 bases and the J gene end by 5 bases; junction bases not matched to a gene: 5. As DNA, the CDR3 is TGTGCCAGCAGTTCAGTCACAGGGGATCAGCCCCAGCATTTT. This encodes CASSSVTGDQPQHF.

The chain is built from TRBV14 and TRBJ2-2; D unresolved. The CDR3 contains 16 residues. Trimming took 0 bases from V and 4 from J, leaving 12 bases between them. CDR1 is SGHDN, CDR2 FVKESK, per germline. The CDR3 DNA reads TGTGCCAGCAGCCAAGATGTCGGTACGGGCACCGGGGAGCTGTTTTTT. It translates to CASSQDVGTGTGELFF.

This sequence joins TRBV20-1 and TRBJ2-5, with TRBD2 matching over 8 bases. The germline V gene encodes CDR1 DFQATT and CDR2 SNEGSKA (reference sequence). The ends lost 6 bases at V and 0 bases at J; junction bases unmatched: 3. The CDR3 runs 13 residues. Here the CDR3 reads CSAPLADQETQYF. The CDR3 DNA follows: TGCAGTGCCCCACTAGCGGACCAAGAGACCCAGTACTTC.

V and J are TRBV20-1 and TRBJ2-1; D gene ambiguous. The germline V gene has CDR1 DFQATT and CDR2 SNEGSKA (reference sequence). This CDR3 contains 13 residues. Trimming left V 1 base short and J 3 bases short, with 7 bases between. CDR3 nucleotides: TGCAGTGCTAGAGGACGTTACTACAATGAGCAGTTCTTC. Translated: CSARGRYYNEQFF.

The chain links TRBV3-1 to TRBJ2-1; 8 nucleotides align to TRBD1. V was clipped by 0 bases and J by 4 bases; unmatched bases: 5. From germline, CDR1 is LGHDT and CDR2 YNNKEL (reference sequence). The CDR3 is made up of 16 amino acids. In nucleotides, the CDR3 is TGTGCCAGCAGCCAAGACAAGGACAGGGATTACAATGAGCAGTTCTTC. It translates to CASSQDKDRDYNEQFF.

The chain links TRBV5-4 to TRBJ2-7; D call uncertain. This CDR3 is built from 12 residues. V lost 0 bases and J 5 bases, leaving 6 bases between the germline ends. Germline V gene lookup returns CDR1 SGHNT and CDR2 YYREEE (reference sequence). CDR3 in amino acids: CASSLGANEQYF. CDR3 DNA: TGTGCCAGCAGCTTGGGAGCCAACGAGCAGTACTTC.

The chain links TRBV19 to TRBJ2-1; a possible D gene is TRBD2 (6 bases). This CDR3 has 11 amino acids. The ends were cut back, 7 bases at V and 9 bases at J, with 10 bases in the middle. Germline V gene sequence: CDR1 LNHDA, CDR2 SQIVND (reference sequence). The DNA of the CDR3 is TGTGCCAGTATTCTGGGAGGTGAGCAGTTCTTC. Translated: CASILGGEQFF.

This clonotype was seen only once. The V gene is TRBV4-3, the J gene TRBJ1-2; D gene unclear. Trimming took off 3 bases at V and 9 bases at J, with 8 bases between the two ends. This CDR3 has 11 residues. Germline V gene sequence: CDR1 LGHNA, CDR2 YSLEER. The CDR3 DNA sequence: TGCGCCAGCAGCCAGGATGCTCGCTACACCTTC. It specifies CASSQDARYTF.

The rearrangement links TRBV11-2 to TRBJ2-1; D is undetermined. Trimming took off 5 bases at V and 9 bases at J, with 11 bases between the two ends. The germline CDR1 and CDR2 sequences are SGHAT and FQNNGV. The CDR3 is made up of 12 amino acids. CDR3 coding DNA: TGTGCCAGCAGCCCTCTGAGGCCTGAGCAGTTCTTC. Translating gives CASSPLRPEQFF.

The chain combines TRBV29-1 with TRBJ2-1; 8 bases map to TRBD2. V lost 1 base to trimming and J lost 6 bases; unmatched junction nucleotides: 2. This CDR3 is 13 amino acids long. Germline V gene sequence: CDR1 SQVTM, CDR2 ANQGSEA. CDR3 region: CSVEGTSLNEQFF. The CDR3 nucleotides read TGCAGCGTTGAAGGGACTAGCCTCAATGAGCAGTTCTTC.

The chain recombines TRBV12-3 or TRBV12-4 with TRBJ2-5; tentatively, D is TRBD2 (5 bases). Trimming removed 7 bases at V and 6 bases at J, with 18 bases between. The CDR3 is 14 amino acids. CDR3 nucleotide sequence: TGTGCCAGCACCCCCGGGCCCAGGAGGAAGACCCAGTACTTC. Its translation: CASTPGPRRKTQYF.

The chain has TRBV20-1 and TRBJ1-2; possibly TRBD1 for D (6 bases). V lost 0 bases to trimming and J lost 0 bases, with 8 bases between them. The CDR3 contains 14 residues. Germline V gene data show CDR1 as DFQATT and CDR2 as SNEGSKA (reference sequence). The CDR3 coding sequence is TGCAGTGCTAGAGAGGGGACACCTAACTATGGCTACACCTTC. Translated: CSAREGTPNYGYTF.

The gene calls are TRBV7-9 and TRBJ1-1; weak D call: TRBD1 (5 bases). In germline, CDR1 is SEHNR, CDR2 FQNEAQ (reference sequence). V was trimmed by 4 bases and J by 4 bases, leaving 10 bases between them. CDR3 length equals 13 residues. This CDR3 is CASSSDRGTEAFF. DNA for the CDR3: TGTGCCAGCAGCTCCGACAGAGGCACTGAAGCTTTCTTT.

This clonotype has just one count. CDR3 in amino acids: CASSLEGSGNYEQYF. The CDR3 DNA reads TGTGCCAGCAGCTTGGAGGGTAGCGGGAACTACGAGCAGTACTTC. The chain combines TRBV5-4 with TRBJ2-7; 8 nucleotides match TRBD2. Germline V lookup: CDR1 SGHNT, CDR2 YYREEE (reference sequence). With V trimmed by 0 bases and J by 3 bases, 5 bases remained unmatched. The CDR3 is made up of 15 amino acids.

This rearrangement joins TRBV9 to TRBJ2-5; TRBD1 aligns across 9 bases. Germline loops: CDR1 SGDLS, CDR2 YYNGEE. The ends lost 0 bases at V and 2 bases at J; junction bases unmatched: 17. This CDR3 contains 20 residues. This CDR3 is CASSVDAVPGQGAAQETQYF. The CDR3 DNA follows: TGTGCCAGCAGCGTAGACGCCGTGCCGGGACAGGGCGCCGCTCAAGAGACCCAGTACTTC.